The next 25 T cell receptor beta chains were all read from a single sample in a study of technical replicates of blood from four donors. The table came from immunoSEQ multiplex PCR; TCRdb's copy has only in-frame clones and leaves some out. The data show under 95,000 clones, with 91% seen just once and about 0.36% held by the top ten. The sample comprised T cells isolated from PBMCs. These receptors were collected from a human donor in good health. Some clones in this sample may be carry-over from other donors' samples.

The chain couples TRBV27 to TRBJ2-7; 8 bases are shared with TRBD2. Germline-derived CDR1 and CDR2 are MNHEY and SMNVEV (reference sequence). J gave up 2 bases and V 4 bases, and 7 bases lay outside the gene matches. The CDR3 contains 15 residues. CDR3 coding DNA: TGTGCCAGCAGTTCCCCCATAGCGGGAACCTACGAGCAGTACTTC. Translation gives CASSSPIAGTYEQYF.

This clone was seen a single time. The chain couples TRBV9 to TRBJ2-1, with 11 bases aligning to TRBD2. V dropped 4 bases and J dropped 5; count of bases not matched to a gene: 5. This CDR3 is 15 amino acids long. CDR1 is SGDLS, CDR2 YYNGEE, per germline. The DNA of the CDR3 is TGTGCCAGCAGCCTTAGCGGGAGGGGGCACAATGAGCAGTTCTTC. Amino acid sequence: CASSLSGRGHNEQFF.

The chain joins TRBV4-1 to TRBJ1-6; 8 nucleotides match TRBD1. This CDR3 has 17 residues. V shed 1 base and J 6 bases; nucleotides not matched to a gene: 8. Germline assignment: CDR1 MGHRA and CDR2 YSYEKL. The DNA for the CDR3 is TGCGCCAGCAGCCAAGTGTCCGGACAGGGTGGTAATTCACCCCTCCACTTT. Encoded protein: CASSQVSGQGGNSPLHF.

This sequence joins TRBV6-5 and TRBJ2-4, with a weak D call TRBD2 (5 bases). CDR1 MNHEY and CDR2 SVGAGI come from the germline V gene. Trimming removed 2 bases from V and 3 bases from J, with 8 bases in between. There are 14 residues in the CDR3. For the CDR3, the DNA is TGTGCCAGCAGTTACGAGGGAAACAAAAACATTCAGTACTTC. Encoded protein: CASSYEGNKNIQYF.

The chain has TRBV28 and TRBJ1-2; D is undetermined. Per germline, CDR1 MDHEN and CDR2 SYDVKM. Trimming left V 6 bases short and J 7 bases short, with 12 bases between. The CDR3 contains 12 residues. CDR3 in DNA: TGTGCCAGCAGCCAACCGGTAACTGGCTACACCTTC. It is translated as CASSQPVTGYTF.

This chain uses TRBV11-2 with TRBJ2-7, with D perhaps TRBD2 (7 bases). This CDR3 spans 15 amino acids. V lost 4 bases to trimming and J lost 4 bases, with 17 bases between them. The germline CDR1 and CDR2 sequences are SGHAT and FQNNGV. The CDR3 region has the DNA TGTGCCAGCAGCTGGGAGGGGGAGGCCCGGTACGAGCAGTACTTC. It codes for CASSWEGEARYEQYF.

This chain connects TRBV11-1 to TRBJ1-4; 9 positions agree with TRBD1. The CDR3 runs 16 residues. Germline V lookup: CDR1 SGHAT, CDR2 FQDESV (reference sequence). Unmatched junction bases numbered 9, after V lost 5 bases and J lost 5 bases. The CDR3 sequence is CASSEAGTGQNEKLFF. The CDR3 nucleotides read TGTGCCAGCAGCGAAGCCGGGACAGGGCAAAATGAAAAACTGTTTTTT.

The chain combines TRBV7-2 with TRBJ2-5; TRBD1 agrees at 9 bases. Germline assignment: CDR1 SGHTA and CDR2 FQGNSA. The V segment lost 5 bases and the J segment 4 bases; nucleotides outside the gene matches: 11. CDR3 length equals 16 residues. The CDR3 protein is CASSTVPGQGTETQYF. The CDR3 DNA follows: TGTGCCAGCAGCACCGTACCGGGACAGGGAACAGAGACCCAGTACTTC.

The chain uses TRBV7-9 and TRBJ2-7, with 11 nucleotides matching TRBD2. CDR1 and CDR2 from the germline V gene are SEHNR and FQNEAQ (reference sequence). Trimming at V came to 5 bases and at J to 1 base, leaving 7 bases not matched to a gene. The CDR3 runs 16 residues. CDR3 protein: CASSLGTSGRSYEQYF. The CDR3 coding sequence is TGTGCCAGCAGCCTTGGGACTAGCGGTAGGTCCTACGAGCAGTACTTC.

The rearrangement links TRBV5-1 to TRBJ1-4; D perhaps matches TRBD1 (6 bases). There are 14 residues in the CDR3. From germline, CDR1 is SGHRS and CDR2 YFSETQ. Deletions cut 1 base from V and 5 bases from J, with 9 bases between. CDR3 loop: CASSLTGPNEKLFF. The CDR3 region has the DNA TGCGCCAGCAGCTTGACAGGGCCCAATGAAAAACTGTTTTTT. The variable domain in full, completed from reference TRBV5-1 and TRBJ1-4, reads KAGVTQTPRYLIKTRGQQVTLSCSPISGHRSVSWYQQTPGQGLQFLFEYFSETQRNKGNFPGRFSGRQFSNSRSEMNVSTLELGDSALYLCASSLTGPNEKLFFGSGTQLSVL.

The gene calls are TRBV6-1 and TRBJ1-1, with D perhaps TRBD1 (5 bases). Looked up from germline, CDR1 is MNHNS and CDR2 is SASEGT. Trimming pared 4 bases from V and 0 bases from J, leaving 6 bases between. The CDR3 length is 13 residues. CDR3 nucleotide sequence: TGTGCCAGCAGTGGACAGTTGAACACTGAAGCTTTCTTT. Residues: CASSGQLNTEAFF.

This chain links TRBV4-1 with TRBJ1-2; maybe TRBD1 (5 bases). Germline V gives CDR1 MGHRA, CDR2 YSYEKL. The CDR3 consists of 13 residues. Trimming took 3 bases from V and 8 from J, leaving 13 bases between them. The CDR3 spells CASSQYHGGGYTF. The CDR3 DNA reads as TGCGCCAGCAGCCAGTATCACGGGGGGGGCTACACCTTC.

This sequence joins TRBV28 and TRBJ2-1; D is possibly TRBD1 (5 bases). Germline CDR1 reads MDHEN; CDR2 reads SYDVKM. The CDR3 length is 15 residues. With 5 bases removed from V and 12 bases from J, the gap between germline ends came to 23 bases. CDR3 residues: CASSTSGISLSAQFF. In DNA form, the CDR3 reads TGTGCCAGCAGTACCTCAGGGATCTCACTCTCGGCGCAGTTCTTC.

The rearrangement uses TRBV21-1 and TRBJ2-3; the tabulated D call, TRBD1, remains unverified against the DNA. TRBV21-1 is termed a pseudogene. The CDR3 is 16 amino acids. This CDR3 is CASSNPDRGNTDTQYF. Written as DNA, the CDR3 is TGTGCCAGCAGCAACCCGGACAGGGGTAACACAGATACGCAGTATTTT.

The chain's CDR3 is CASSVNGANTGELFF. For the CDR3, the DNA is TGTGCCAGCAGTGTTAACGGAGCGAACACCGGGGAGCTGTTTTTT. The J gene is TRBJ2-2, the V gene TRBV2; no firm D call. The V end was cut by 4 bases, the J end by 0 bases, with 9 bases between. Germline CDR1 and CDR2: SNHLY and FYNNEI. This CDR3 has 15 amino acids.

The chain combines TRBV7-3 with TRBJ2-3, with D unresolved. The germline V gene encodes CDR1 SGHTA and CDR2 FQGTGA. The CDR3 totals 13 residues. Trimming pared 5 bases from V and 3 bases from J, leaving 9 bases between. The CDR3 reads CASSVSRTDTQYF. The CDR3 region has the DNA TGTGCCAGCAGCGTATCTCGGACAGATACGCAGTATTTT.

This sequence joins TRBV7-2 and TRBJ2-3; 10 positions agree with TRBD2. V lost 2 bases and J lost 1; bases outside the gene matches: 3. Germline CDR1 and CDR2: SGHTA and FQGNSA. This CDR3 contains 16 residues. The CDR3: CASSLSSGRGTDTQYF. In DNA, the CDR3 is TGTGCCAGCAGCTTATCGAGCGGGAGGGGCACAGATACGCAGTATTTT.

This sequence joins TRBV29-1 and TRBJ1-2, with a weak D call TRBD1 (5 bases). Trimming shortened V by 4 bases and J by 1 base, and 13 bases separated the two germline ends. This CDR3 region has 14 residues. Germline CDR1 is SQVTM and CDR2 is ANQGSEA. The CDR3 loop is CSVVGGGVNYGYTF. In DNA form, the CDR3 reads TGCAGCGTTGTGGGCGGGGGAGTTAACTATGGCTACACCTTC.

The rearrangement joins TRBV18 to TRBJ1-5; 8 bases map to TRBD1. The CDR3 is 15 amino acids. Trimming took 5 bases from V and 1 from J; bases not matched to a gene: 4. Germline V CDR1 and CDR2: KGHSH, LQKENI. The CDR3 loop is CASSGGQASNQPQHF. The CDR3, as DNA: TGTGCCAGCTCAGGGGGACAGGCCAGCAATCAGCCCCAGCATTTT.

This CDR3 reads CASRGDNEQFF. CDR3 sequence (DNA): TGTGCCAGCAGAGGAGACAATGAGCAGTTCTTC. The chain couples TRBV2 to TRBJ2-1, with D hard to call. The ends were cut back, 6 bases at V and 5 bases at J, with 5 bases in the middle. The CDR3 spans 11 residues. Looked up from germline, CDR1 is SNHLY and CDR2 is FYNNEI.

V gene TRBV14 combines with J gene TRBJ2-7; TRBD1 aligns across 7 bases. CDR3 size: 14 residues. J gave up 2 bases and V 1 base, and 2 bases lay outside the gene matches. Germline CDR1 SGHDN, CDR2 FVKESK. The CDR3 is CASSQGQGTYEQYF. DNA for the CDR3: TGTGCCAGCAGCCAAGGACAGGGAACCTACGAGCAGTACTTC. Supplemented by reference TRBV14 and TRBJ2-7, the full variable domain reads EAGVTQFPSHSVIEKGQTVTLRCDPISGHDNLYWYRRVMGKEIKFLLHFVKESKQDESGMPNNRFLAERTGGTYSTLKVQPAELEDSGVYFCASSQGQGTYEQYFGPGTRLTVT.

The CDR3 protein is CASSPRTGVNTEAFF. For the CDR3, the DNA is TGTGCCAGCAGCCCCCGGACAGGGGTAAACACTGAAGCTTTCTTT. V usage is TRBV2 and J usage is TRBJ1-1; 9 nucleotides agree with TRBD1. This CDR3 comprises 15 residues. Germline V lookup: CDR1 SNHLY, CDR2 FYNNEI. The ends lost 6 bases at V and 2 bases at J; junction bases unmatched: 7.

The genes are TRBV6-6 and TRBJ2-7, with TRBD2 as a possible D gene (6 bases). Germline CDR1 reads MNHNY; CDR2 reads SVGAGI (reference sequence). There are 15 residues in the CDR3. V lost 5 bases and J 0 bases, leaving 14 bases between the germline ends. CDR3 loop: CASSTAGPSSYEQYF. As DNA, the CDR3 is TGTGCCAGCAGTACTGCGGGACCCAGCTCCTACGAGCAGTACTTC.

In its sample, this clone was seen a few times. The genes are TRBV7-2 and TRBJ1-1, with D unclear. CDR3 size: 12 residues. Per the germline V gene, CDR1 is SGHTA and CDR2 is FQGNSA. Trimming left V 3 bases short and J 1 base short, with 3 bases between. The CDR3 sequence: CASSFKNTEAFF. The CDR3 DNA is TGTGCCAGCAGCTTTAAGAACACTGAAGCTTTCTTT. Based on the CDR3 plus reference TRBV7-2 and TRBJ1-1, the full variable domain is GAGVSQSPSNKVTEKGKDVELRCDPISGHTALYWYRQSLGQGLEFLIYFQGNSAPDKSGLPSDRFSAERTGGSVSTLTIQRTQQEDSAVYLCASSFKNTEAFFGQGTRLTVV.

The chain combines TRBV20-1 with TRBJ2-7; D is undetermined. Germline V gives CDR1 DFQATT, CDR2 SNEGSKA (reference sequence). The V end lost 5 bases, the J end lost 6 bases, and 11 bases lay between the germline ends. The CDR3 covers 11 residues. CDR3 sequence reads: CSAPVGVEQYF. As DNA, the CDR3 is TGCAGTGCTCCCGTGGGCGTCGAGCAGTACTTC.